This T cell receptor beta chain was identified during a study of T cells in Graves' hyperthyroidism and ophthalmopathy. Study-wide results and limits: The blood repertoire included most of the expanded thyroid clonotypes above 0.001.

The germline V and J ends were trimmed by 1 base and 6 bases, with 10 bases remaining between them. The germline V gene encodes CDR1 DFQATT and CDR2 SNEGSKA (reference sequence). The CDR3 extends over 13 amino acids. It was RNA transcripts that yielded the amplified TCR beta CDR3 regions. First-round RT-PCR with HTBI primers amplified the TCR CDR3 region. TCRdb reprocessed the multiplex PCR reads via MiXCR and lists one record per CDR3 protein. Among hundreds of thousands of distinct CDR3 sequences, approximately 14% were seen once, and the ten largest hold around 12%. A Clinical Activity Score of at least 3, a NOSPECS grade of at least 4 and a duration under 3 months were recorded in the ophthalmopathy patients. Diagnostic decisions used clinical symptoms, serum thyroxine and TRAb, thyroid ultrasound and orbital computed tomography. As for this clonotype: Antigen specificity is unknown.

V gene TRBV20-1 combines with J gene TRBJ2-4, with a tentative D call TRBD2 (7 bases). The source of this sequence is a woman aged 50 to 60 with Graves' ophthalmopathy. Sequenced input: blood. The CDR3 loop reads CSARGGGSNIQYF. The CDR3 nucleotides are TGCAGTGCTAGAGGGGGGGGCTCAAACATTCAGTACTTC.